What follows is one T cell receptor beta chain and its context. The data are from a study of monozygotic twins with inflammatory bowel disease. UMIs containing a 6-nucleotide sample barcode were added via template switching. For each CDR3 protein, TCRdb gives one entry from its re-call of the 5' RACE reads, without DNA. The table for this sample gives some 300,000 distinct CDR3 sequences. The CDR3 is 15 amino acids. Germline V gene lookup returns CDR1 MDHEN and CDR2 SYDVKM. The sample was blood. This chain links TRBV28 with TRBJ2-5; TCRdb names TRBD1, which stays unverified in the absence of DNA. The sequence was collected from a human donor with ulcerative colitis or Crohn's disease, or a healthy co-twin of an affected twin (not recorded which). The CDR3 reads CASSFPPLGGETQYF.